Each of the 22 T cell receptor beta chains below was sequenced from the same sample in a study of blood T cell repertoires in COVID-19. Clones were sequenced by immunoSEQ multiplex PCR, and TCRdb holds only the in-frame ones, with some missing. This table has approximately 230,000 clones, 87% appearing once. The specimen was peripheral blood. These receptors originate from a man aged 18 to 30 with active or convalescent COVID-19.

The genes are TRBV30 and TRBJ2-1; possible D gene TRBD2, 5 bases. The V gene lost 1 base and the J gene lost 8 bases, with 6 bases spanning the gap. CDR3 length: 11 residues. CDR1 is GTSNPN, CDR2 SVGIG, per germline (reference sequence). CDR3 in amino acids: CAWSGGHEQFF. The DNA of the CDR3 is TGTGCCTGGAGTGGAGGGCATGAGCAGTTCTTC.

V usage is TRBV13 and J usage is TRBJ1-2, with TRBD1 as a possible D gene (6 bases). The CDR3 is 14 amino acids. Looked up from germline, CDR1 is PRHDT and CDR2 is FYEKMQ (reference sequence). The V end lost 0 bases, the J end lost 4 bases, and 9 bases lay between the germline ends. As DNA, the CDR3 is TGTGCCAGCAGCTTAGGAAGGACAGTCTATGGCTACACCTTC. As protein: CASSLGRTVYGYTF.

This clone was counted once. The chain is built from TRBV6-2 or TRBV6-3 and TRBJ2-1; TRBD2 matches at 11 bases. V trimming: 6 bases; J trimming: 2 bases; junction bases outside the gene matches: 3. Germline V CDR1 and CDR2: MNHEY, SVGEGT. This CDR3 contains 15 residues. The CDR3 loop reads CASSTLAGAYNEQFF. DNA for the CDR3: TGTGCCAGCAGCACACTAGCGGGGGCCTACAATGAGCAGTTCTTC.

The chain recombines TRBV7-3 with TRBJ2-5, with 11 bases that match TRBD2. Germline V gives CDR1 SGHTA, CDR2 FQGTGA. V was clipped by 2 bases and J by 5 bases; unmatched bases: 4. This CDR3 has 15 amino acids. The CDR3 sequence is CASSLPTSGTETQYF. CDR3 in DNA: TGTGCCAGCAGCTTACCGACTAGCGGGACGGAGACCCAGTACTTC. Full variable domain (remainder filled in from reference TRBV7-3 and TRBJ2-5): GAGVSQTPSNKVTEKGKYVELRCDPISGHTALYWYRQSLGQGPEFLIYFQGTGAADDSGLPNDRFFAVRPEGSVSTLKIQRTERGDSAVYLCASSLPTSGTETQYFGPGTRLLVL.

This chain connects TRBV7-9 to TRBJ2-5; D gene ambiguous. The CDR3 extends over 13 amino acids. V lost 2 bases and J lost 5, with 9 bases in between. Germline CDR1 SEHNR, CDR2 FQNEAQ (reference sequence). The CDR3 DNA sequence: TGTGCCAGCAGCTTATTCGAGTTCGAGACCCAGTACTTC. Its translation: CASSLFEFETQYF. The full variable domain, in which reference TRBV7-9 and TRBJ2-5 provide the parts outside the CDR3, is DTGVSQNPRHKITKRGQNVTFRCDPISEHNRLYWYRQTLGQGPEFLTYFQNEAQLEKSRLLSDRFSAERPKGSFSTLEIQRTEQGDSAMYLCASSLFEFETQYFGPGTRLLVL.

The genes are TRBV4-1 and TRBJ2-1, with TRBD2 matching over 8 bases. The CDR3 consists of 17 residues. Germline-derived CDR1 and CDR2 are MGHRA and YSYEKL. V dropped 4 bases and J dropped 9; count of bases not matched to a gene: 17. In nucleotides, the CDR3 is TGCGCCAGCAGCCTAAACTTAGGGGCTAGCGGGCTTAGTGAGCAGTTCTTC. Amino acid sequence: CASSLNLGASGLSEQFF.

The chain combines TRBV7-2 with TRBJ2-1; 13 bases are a match to TRBD2. This CDR3 contains 15 residues. Germline V gene sequence: CDR1 SGHTA, CDR2 FQGNSA. The junction had 7 bases not matched to a gene; V was cut back by 5 bases and J by 9 bases. The chain's CDR3 is CASSRTSGRGTEQFF. CDR3 bases: TGTGCCAGCAGCCGGACTAGCGGGAGAGGTACTGAGCAGTTCTTC.

V is TRBV9 and J is TRBJ2-3; 13 bases match TRBD2. The CDR3 length is 15 residues. CDR1 and CDR2 (germline): SGDLS, YYNGEE. The V and J ends lost 4 bases and 3 bases, in that order; junction bases with no gene match: 2. The chain's CDR3 is CASSMGLAGTDTQYF. For the CDR3, the DNA is TGTGCCAGCAGCATGGGACTAGCGGGGACAGATACGCAGTATTTT. The full variable domain, its missing parts supplied by reference TRBV9 and TRBJ2-3, is DSGVTQTPKHLITATGQRVTLRCSPRSGDLSVYWYQQSLDQGLQFLIQYYNGEERAKGNILERFSAQQFPDLHSELNLSSLELGDSALYFCASSMGLAGTDTQYFGPGTRLTVL.

This rearrangement joins TRBV14 to TRBJ2-5; the match to TRBD2 covers 13 bases. Germline CDR1 and CDR2: SGHDN and FVKESK. V shed 4 bases, J shed 2 bases, and the junction held 10 bases outside the gene matches. The length of the CDR3 is 18 residues. The CDR3 DNA reads TGTGCCAGCAGCCCGGGACTAGCGGGGACGGCCCAACAAGAGACCCAGTACTTC. It yields the protein CASSPGLAGTAQQETQYF.

The rearrangement links TRBV30 to TRBJ2-7; TRBD1 matches at 7 bases. J was trimmed by 7 bases and V by 0 bases; bases with no gene match: 9. Germline assignment: CDR1 GTSNPN and CDR2 SVGIG (reference sequence). The CDR3 totals 14 residues. In DNA form, the CDR3 reads TGTGCCTGGAGTGTAGGACAGGTTCTTAGGGAGCAGTACTTC. It specifies CAWSVGQVLREQYF.

This chain links TRBV15 with TRBJ2-5; 9 nucleotides line up with TRBD1. Germline loops: CDR1 LNHNV, CDR2 YYDKDF (reference sequence). The CDR3 loop spans 16 amino acids. Unmatched junction bases numbered 7, after V lost 0 bases and J lost 5 bases. The CDR3 here is CATSREGTGSLETQYF. The CDR3 nucleotides are TGTGCCACCAGCAGAGAAGGGACAGGGTCCCTGGAGACCCAGTACTTC.

The chain carries TRBV20-1 and TRBJ2-7; 7 nucleotides agree with TRBD1. The CDR3 is 10 amino acids. V lost 3 bases, J lost 11 bases, and 4 bases stayed unmatched. Germline V CDR1 and CDR2: DFQATT, SNEGSKA (reference sequence). In DNA form, the CDR3 reads TGCAGTGCTAGTCAGCAGGGGGAGTACTTC. Protein sequence: CSASQQGEYF.

This clone was found a few times. This chain uses TRBV18 with TRBJ1-2, with TRBD1 matching over 8 bases. V lost 2 bases, J lost 5 bases, and 1 base stayed unmatched. The CDR3 sequence is 13 residues long. The germline V gene encodes CDR1 KGHSH and CDR2 LQKENI. The CDR3 loop reads CASSPDRGYGYTF. CDR3 nucleotide sequence: TGTGCCAGCTCACCAGACAGGGGTTATGGCTACACCTTC. Filled out from reference TRBV18 and TRBJ1-2, the complete variable domain reads NAGVMQNPRHLVRRRGQEARLRCSPMKGHSHVYWYRQLPEEGLKFMVYLQKENIIDESGMPKERFSAEFPKEGPSILRIQQVVRGDSAAYFCASSPDRGYGYTFGSGTRLTVV.

The J gene is TRBJ1-6, the V gene TRBV6-2 or TRBV6-3; D is possibly TRBD1 (5 bases). Germline V gene data show CDR1 as MNHEY and CDR2 as SVGEGT. This CDR3 comprises 14 residues. V shed 7 bases and J shed 9 bases, with 16 bases lying between them. In DNA, the CDR3 is TGTGCCAGCACCCCGCCCGGGGGGAGTTCACCCCTCCACTTT. Translation: CASTPPGGSSPLHF.

This rearrangement joins TRBV5-1 to TRBJ1-2, with 9 nucleotides matching TRBD1. CDR1 is SGHRS and CDR2 is YFSETQ in the germline V gene. V was pared by 7 bases and J by 4 bases, with 20 bases of the junction left unmatched. The CDR3 has 18 residues. The CDR3 protein is CASATDRGTFSPPYGYTF. CDR3 DNA sequence: TGCGCCAGCGCTACTGACAGGGGGACATTTTCCCCCCCCTATGGCTACACCTTC.

The chain combines TRBV5-4 with TRBJ1-3; D is possibly TRBD1 (6 bases). This CDR3 region has 14 residues. V shed 3 bases and J shed 4 bases, with 11 bases lying between them. Germline V gene sequence: CDR1 SGHNT, CDR2 YYREEE (reference sequence). This chain's CDR3 is CASSSRGSGNTIYF. CDR3 coding DNA: TGTGCCAGCAGCTCCAGGGGATCGGGAAACACCATATATTTT.

The rearrangement joins TRBV21-1 to TRBJ2-7; the table's TRBD2 call for D was not verified on the DNA. TRBV21-1 is termed a pseudogene. This CDR3 region has 20 residues. The CDR3 region has the DNA TGTGCCAGCAGCAAAGAGAAAAGACACAAAGAGGGTAGCGGCCCCTACGAGCAGTACTTC. It translates to CASSKEKRHKEGSGPYEQYF.

V gene TRBV14 combines with J gene TRBJ2-7, with 11 bases that match TRBD2. V lost 1 base and J lost 4; bases outside the gene matches: 15. Germline V lookup: CDR1 SGHDN, CDR2 FVKESK. The CDR3 consists of 19 residues. The CDR3 spells CASSQALRRSSGGPYEQYF. The CDR3 DNA is TGTGCCAGCAGCCAAGCGTTAAGGAGGTCTAGCGGGGGGCCTTACGAGCAGTACTTC.

CDR3 residues: CASSSGTGPYSNQPQHF. In nucleotides, the CDR3 is TGTGCCAGCAGCTCCGGGACAGGGCCGTATAGCAATCAGCCCCAGCATTTT. V usage is TRBV28 and J usage is TRBJ1-5; 9 positions agree with TRBD1. Germline CDR1 and CDR2: MDHEN and SYDVKM. The CDR3 contains 17 residues. Unmatched junction bases numbered 9, after V lost 6 bases and J lost 0 bases.

V gene TRBV6-2 or TRBV6-3 combines with J gene TRBJ2-1; TRBD1 aligns across 9 bases. Germline V lookup: CDR1 MNHEY, CDR2 SVGEGT. Germline trimming cut 6 bases from V and 5 bases from J; bases unmatched to any gene: 2. This CDR3 comprises 13 residues. The CDR3 region is CASSRDRDNEQFF. The CDR3 DNA follows: TGTGCCAGCAGCCGGGACAGGGACAATGAGCAGTTCTTC.

The J gene is TRBJ2-7, the V gene TRBV2, with D possibly matching TRBD1 (5 bases). Germline loops: CDR1 SNHLY, CDR2 FYNNEI. Deletions cut 6 bases from V and 0 bases from J, with 15 bases between. CDR3 length equals 15 residues. The CDR3 spells CASSAYRMDSYEQYF. The DNA of the CDR3 is TGTGCCAGCAGCGCCTACAGGATGGACTCCTACGAGCAGTACTTC.

The chain couples TRBV7-9 to TRBJ1-6, with TRBD1 as a possible D gene (5 bases). V was clipped by 1 base and J by 1 base, with 11 bases between them. The CDR3 has 17 amino acids. Germline V lookup: CDR1 SEHNR, CDR2 FQNEAQ (reference sequence). The CDR3 protein is CASSLGPGGSYNSPLHF. Here the CDR3 DNA reads TGTGCCAGCAGCTTAGGCCCCGGGGGGTCCTATAATTCACCCCTCCACTTT.